Shown below are 27 T cell receptor beta chains from a single sample sequenced in a study of blood T cell repertoires in COVID-19. Produced via immunoSEQ multiplex PCR; TCRdb's table is partial and in-frame only. The table includes around 700,000 clones, 75% to 90% detected once. Sequenced material: peripheral blood. The receptors were sampled from a woman aged 18-29 years with acute or convalescent COVID-19.

This chain links TRBV9 with TRBJ1-2; D is unclear. Germline V gene lookup returns CDR1 SGDLS and CDR2 YYNGEE. This CDR3 contains 16 residues. V was pared by 3 bases and J by 4 bases, with 19 bases between. This chain's CDR3 is CASSEGPGREIYGYTF. The DNA for the CDR3 is TGTGCCAGCAGCGAGGGCCCAGGACGGGAAATCTATGGCTACACCTTC.

The chain combines TRBV3-1 (or the pseudogene TRBV3-2) with TRBJ1-6; possibly TRBD1 for D (6 bases). The CDR3 covers 17 residues. Germline values: CDR1 LGHDT, CDR2 YNNKEL (reference sequence). V was shortened by 1 base and J by 9 bases, with 19 bases between the two germline ends. In DNA form, the CDR3 reads TGTGCCAGCAGCCAAGGCGTACAGGGTGTACGTACTTCACCCCTCCACTTT. It is translated as CASSQGVQGVRTSPLHF.

The V gene is TRBV2, the J gene TRBJ2-3; 9 bases are a match to TRBD2. Germline CDR1 is SNHLY and CDR2 is FYNNEI. Trimming at V came to 4 bases and at J to 3 bases, leaving 5 bases not matched to a gene. CDR3 size: 15 residues. The chain's CDR3 is CASSASGGWTDTQYF. Written as DNA, the CDR3 is TGTGCCAGCAGTGCCAGCGGGGGGTGGACAGATACGCAGTATTTT.

This rearrangement joins TRBV9 to TRBJ1-4, with 8 nucleotides matching TRBD1. The CDR3 contains 15 residues. With V trimmed by 3 bases and J by 10 bases, 11 bases remained unmatched. Germline CDR1 and CDR2: SGDLS and YYNGEE. CDR3 in DNA: TGTGCCAGCAGCGCGAACCCGGGACAGGAAAGAAAACTGTTTTTT. Residues: CASSANPGQERKLFF.

The CDR3, as DNA: TGTGCCACCAGTGACCCTACCAGCGGTCAGCCCCAGCATTTT. Its translation is CATSDPTSGQPQHF. The J gene is TRBJ1-5, the V gene TRBV24-1; D gene ambiguous. This CDR3 has 14 amino acids. Germline assignment: CDR1 KGHDR and CDR2 SFDVKD. Trimming pared 4 bases from V and 6 bases from J, leaving 12 bases between.

As to this clone: This same CDR3 is encoded by further DNA sequences in the sample. J is TRBJ1-1 and V is TRBV27; no definite D call. Germline V gene lookup returns CDR1 MNHEY and CDR2 SMNVEV (reference sequence). V was shortened by 3 bases and J by 0 bases, with 5 bases between the two germline ends. CDR3 length equals 13 residues. The CDR3 DNA reads TGTGCCAGCAGTTTTGTCATGAACACTGAAGCTTTCTTT. Its translation is CASSFVMNTEAFF.

V and J are TRBV13 and TRBJ1-2; tentative D call: TRBD1 (6 bases). This CDR3 has 17 amino acids. CDR1 is PRHDT and CDR2 is FYEKMQ in the germline V gene (reference sequence). The germline V and J ends were trimmed by 1 base and 3 bases, with 18 bases remaining between them. CDR3 in amino acids: CASSLVQGSPAHYGYTF. The CDR3 DNA reads TGTGCCAGCAGCTTAGTCCAGGGGAGCCCCGCTCACTATGGCTACACCTTC.

The chain combines TRBV18 with TRBJ1-1; 9 bases fit TRBD1. There are 17 residues in the CDR3. V shed 3 bases and J 1 base; nucleotides not matched to a gene: 9. Germline V gene data show CDR1 as KGHSH and CDR2 as LQKENI. The CDR3 reads CASSPLPGQGRNTEAFF. The CDR3 coding sequence is TGTGCCAGCTCACCGCTACCGGGACAGGGAAGGAACACTGAAGCTTTCTTT.

The genes are TRBV6-5 and TRBJ1-3, with D tentatively TRBD1 (6 bases). The CDR3 is 15 residues long. Germline assignment: CDR1 MNHEY and CDR2 SVGAGI. Trimming stripped 2 bases from V and 0 bases from J, with 8 bases between. For the CDR3, the DNA is TGTGCCAGCAGTTACGACAGGACCTCTGGAAACACCATATATTTT. This translates into CASSYDRTSGNTIYF.

The chain recombines TRBV5-6 with TRBJ2-7; 8 nucleotides match TRBD1. This CDR3 region has 14 residues. V gave up 3 bases and J gave up 4 bases; unmatched junction bases: 6. Germline V gene sequence: CDR1 SGHDT, CDR2 YYEEEE. The CDR3 loop reads CASSWGQDFYEQYF. CDR3 nucleotide sequence: TGTGCCAGCAGCTGGGGACAGGATTTTTACGAGCAGTACTTC.

In its sample, this clone was seen once. V is TRBV5-1 and J is TRBJ1-3; D remains ambiguous. The germline V gene has CDR1 SGHRS and CDR2 YFSETQ. V was clipped by 0 bases and J by 0 bases, with 7 bases between them. CDR3 length: 15 amino acids. DNA of the CDR3: TGCGCCAGCAGCTTGGGAGGGTCCTCTGGAAACACCATATATTTT. It translates to CASSLGGSSGNTIYF.

J is TRBJ1-6 and V is TRBV7-2; D is perhaps TRBD1 (6 bases). The V and J ends lost 1 base and 5 bases respectively, with 9 bases between them. CDR3 size: 15 residues. Germline V gene lookup returns CDR1 SGHTA and CDR2 FQGNSA. In DNA form, the CDR3 reads TGTGCCAGCAGCTTAGAGGGGGGGGATAATTCACCCCTCCACTTT. Translation: CASSLEGGDNSPLHF.

The chain recombines TRBV7-9 with TRBJ2-7; 7 nucleotides match TRBD1. Losses at the gene ends were 5 bases for V and 5 bases for J; bases not matched to a gene: 12. The germline gives CDR1 SEHNR, CDR2 FQNEAQ (reference sequence). This CDR3 is built from 15 residues. The CDR3 DNA reads as TGTGCCAGCAGCCCACTCCGGGACAGCCCAAACGAGCAGTACTTC. This codes for CASSPLRDSPNEQYF.

The chain has TRBV2 and TRBJ1-2; TRBD1 aligns across 9 bases. The junction had 16 bases not matched to a gene; V was cut back by 6 bases and J by 5 bases. Per the germline V gene, CDR1 is SNHLY and CDR2 is FYNNEI. This CDR3 spans 17 amino acids. CDR3 sequence reads: CASSLPGQGPSRYGYTF. DNA for the CDR3: TGTGCCAGCAGCCTACCCGGACAGGGGCCCTCTAGGTATGGCTACACCTTC.

This chain joins TRBV28 and TRBJ1-4, with no clear D. Germline V CDR1 and CDR2: MDHEN, SYDVKM. This CDR3 comprises 12 residues. The ends were cut back, 2 bases at V and 8 bases at J, with 6 bases in the middle. The CDR3 DNA is TGTGCCAGCAGTTTAGCGTCAGAAAAACTGTTTTTT. Amino acid sequence: CASSLASEKLFF. Using reference TRBV28 and TRBJ1-4 for the parts outside the CDR3, the full variable domain is DVKVTQSSRYLVKRTGEKVFLECVQDMDHENMFWYRQDPGLGLRLIYFSYDVKMKEKGDIPEGYSVSREKKERFSLILESASTNQTSMYLCASSLASEKLFFGSGTQLSVL.

The chain is built from TRBV29-1 and TRBJ2-7, with D possibly TRBD1 on 6 matching bases. Trimming took 7 bases from V and 0 from J, leaving 10 bases between them. This CDR3 is 12 amino acids long. Per germline, CDR1 SQVTM and CDR2 ANQGSEA. CDR3 region: CSATGNSYEQYF. CDR3 nucleotide sequence: TGCAGCGCAACAGGGAACTCCTACGAGCAGTACTTC.

The rearrangement links TRBV12-5 to TRBJ2-3; 7 bases match TRBD2. From germline, CDR1 is LGHNT and CDR2 FRNRAP. This CDR3 has 16 residues. With V trimmed by 1 base and J by 3 bases, 7 bases remained unmatched. Here the CDR3 DNA reads TGTGCTAGTGGTTTGGGTGGGGGGGAGGTTACAGATACGCAGTATTTT. Residues: CASGLGGGEVTDTQYF.

The chain uses TRBV5-1 and TRBJ2-7; D might be TRBD2 (6 bases). Germline V CDR1 and CDR2: SGHRS, YFSETQ. V was trimmed by 4 bases and J by 3 bases, leaving 17 bases between them. The CDR3 is made up of 15 amino acids. The CDR3 sequence: CASSLPGLEVYEQYF. Here the CDR3 DNA reads TGCGCCAGCAGCCTTCCGGGACTGGAAGTCTACGAGCAGTACTTC.

This chain joins TRBV4-1 and TRBJ1-4; 12 positions agree with TRBD1. Germline assignment: CDR1 MGHRA and CDR2 YSYEKL. Trimming took 1 base from V and 8 from J; bases not matched to a gene: 5. This CDR3 is 16 amino acids long. CDR3: CASSQGGGTGGEKLFF. DNA for the CDR3: TGCGCCAGCAGCCAAGGGGGCGGGACAGGGGGCGAAAAACTGTTTTTT.

J is TRBJ1-1 and V is TRBV11-3, with 7 positions matching TRBD1. In germline, CDR1 is SGHNT, CDR2 YENEEA. The CDR3 runs 14 residues. V was clipped by 5 bases and J by 8 bases; unmatched bases: 11. CDR3 in amino acids: CASSAGAGTAEAFF. As DNA, the CDR3 is TGTGCCAGCAGCGCCGGCGCCGGGACAGCAGAAGCTTTCTTT.

The genes are TRBV21-1 and TRBJ2-5; the table's D gene call, TRBD1, was not cross checked with the DNA. TRBV21-1 is an annotated pseudogene. This CDR3 contains 17 residues. This chain's CDR3 is CASSKGKVRAFGETQYF. The CDR3 DNA follows: TGTGCCAGCAGCAAAGGGAAGGTCAGGGCCTTCGGGGAGACCCAGTACTTC.

The chain uses TRBV2 and TRBJ1-2; D gene uncertain. This CDR3 spans 14 amino acids. Germline V gene data show CDR1 as SNHLY and CDR2 as FYNNEI. V dropped 7 bases and J dropped 2 bases, with 14 bases sitting between them. The CDR3, as DNA: TGTGCCAGCATCCAAGATGCGAAAAACTATGGCTACACCTTC. Protein sequence: CASIQDAKNYGYTF.

The CDR3 nucleotides are TGTGCCAGCAGTTCGCCACTAAAACGGAACACTGAAGCTTTCTTT. It codes for CASSSPLKRNTEAFF. This rearrangement joins TRBV27 to TRBJ1-1; D gene unclear. CDR3 length equals 15 residues. Germline V CDR1 and CDR2: MNHEY, SMNVEV (reference sequence). The V gene lost 4 bases and the J gene lost 1 base, with 13 bases spanning the gap.

This clone was counted between two and nine times. This chain joins TRBV6-1 and TRBJ2-5, with a tentative D call TRBD1 (6 bases). The CDR3 spans 14 residues. V lost 3 bases and J 2 bases, leaving 10 bases between the germline ends. The germline gives CDR1 MNHNS, CDR2 SASEGT. CDR3 residues: CASSDTGRQETQYF. The CDR3 coding sequence is TGTGCCAGCAGTGACACAGGGCGTCAAGAGACCCAGTACTTC.

This sequence joins TRBV4-3 and TRBJ2-7; a weak D match, TRBD1 (6 bases). This CDR3 has 16 residues. Trimming shortened V by 4 bases and J by 2 bases, and 18 bases separated the two germline ends. The germline CDR1 and CDR2 sequences are LGHNA and YSLEER. CDR3 in DNA: TGCGCCAGCAGCCCACTGCTAGGGACATTTCCCTACGAGCAGTACTTC. Residues: CASSPLLGTFPYEQYF.

The V call is TRBV14, the J call TRBJ1-2; D remains unclear. V dropped 1 base and J dropped 5 bases, with 8 bases sitting between them. The CDR3 length is 13 residues. Germline CDR1 and CDR2: SGHDN and FVKESK. The CDR3 nucleotides read TGTGCCAGCAGCCAAGGAGGGTTTTATGGCTACACCTTC. Its translation is CASSQGGFYGYTF.

Turning to this clone: The identical CDR3 is also encoded by other nucleotide sequences in the sample. This sequence joins TRBV29-1 and TRBJ2-7; TRBD1 aligns across 9 bases. V lost 7 bases and J lost 0; bases outside the gene matches: 4. Germline V CDR1 and CDR2: SQVTM, ANQGSEA. This CDR3 region has 13 residues. CDR3 in DNA: TGCAGCGCCGGGACAGGGCCCTCCTACGAGCAGTACTTC. It is translated as CSAGTGPSYEQYF.